A selection of T cell receptor beta chains follows, all from one sample in a study of blood T cells in healthy people across ages. TCRdb used MiXCR to reprocess the 5' RACE reads, holding one entry per CDR3 protein. The sample holds some 1,800,000 distinct CDR3 sequences, more than 35% seen once. The sequenced sample consisted of blood. These receptor sequences come from a human donor in good health. CDR3s include the opening cysteine and the closing phenylalanine or tryptophan. A D gene is named only where the DNA matches it firmly. The size of a clone is reported for some rows only, either as once, few or many, or as a class for expanded clones.

v_gene: TRBV10-3
j_gene: TRBJ1-1
d_gene: -
abundance: few
CDR3aa: CAISESRVLMNTEAFF
CDR3nt: TGTGCCATCAGTGAGTCAAGGGTCCTCATGAACACTGAAGCTTTCTTT

v_gene: TRBV20-1
j_gene: TRBJ1-5
d_gene: -
abundance: -
CDR3aa: CSAPYGGTSYSNQPQHF
CDR3nt: TGCAGTGCTCCCTACGGCGGGACAAGTTATAGCAATCAGCCCCAGCATTTT

v_gene: TRBV6-6
j_gene: TRBJ1-2
d_gene: -
abundance: -
CDR3aa: CASTHGRNGYTF
CDR3nt: TGTGCCAGCACCCACGGTAGGAATGGCTACACCTTC

v_gene: TRBV28
j_gene: TRBJ1-4
d_gene: TRBD1
abundance: few
CDR3aa: CASSATGREKLFF
CDR3nt: TGTGCCAGCAGTGCGACAGGGCGGGAAAAACTGTTTTTT

v_gene: TRBV6-1
j_gene: TRBJ2-4
d_gene: -
abundance: few
CDR3aa: CASSEAGWENIQYF
CDR3nt: TGTGCCAGCAGTGAGGCAGGGTGGGAAAACATTCAGTACTTC

v_gene: TRBV12-3/TRBV12-4
j_gene: TRBJ1-1
d_gene: -
abundance: once
CDR3aa: CASIKRGGDTEAFF
CDR3nt: TGTGCCAGCATCAAGCGAGGTGGGGACACTGAAGCTTTCTTT

v_gene: TRBV20-1
j_gene: TRBJ1-5
d_gene: -
abundance: -
CDR3aa: CSARAGRANQPQHF
CDR3nt: TGCAGTGCTAGAGCAGGCAGGGCAAATCAGCCCCAGCATTTT

v_gene: TRBV19
j_gene: TRBJ1-2
d_gene: -
abundance: -
CDR3aa: CASSISGRDHYGYTF
CDR3nt: TGTGCCAGTAGTATATCGGGGCGCGACCACTATGGCTACACCTTC

v_gene: TRBV10-3
j_gene: TRBJ2-1
d_gene: -
abundance: few
CDR3aa: CAISETGFSYNEQFF
CDR3nt: TGTGCCATCAGTGAAACAGGGTTCTCCTACAATGAGCAGTTCTTC

v_gene: TRBV7-9
j_gene: TRBJ1-2
d_gene: TRBD1
abundance: -
CDR3aa: CASSTTTGGINYGYTF
CDR3nt: TGTGCCAGCAGCACCACAACAGGGGGCATTAACTATGGCTACACCTTC

v_gene: TRBV25-1
j_gene: TRBJ2-4
d_gene: -
abundance: -
CDR3aa: CASSEPGTKNIQYF
CDR3nt: TGTGCCAGCAGTGAACCCGGGACCAAAAACATTCAGTACTTC

v_gene: TRBV6-2/TRBV6-3
j_gene: TRBJ2-4
d_gene: -
abundance: -
CDR3aa: CASRSPTVAKNIQYF
CDR3nt: TGTGCCAGCAGATCACCGACAGTAGCCAAAAACATTCAGTACTTC

v_gene: TRBV5-1
j_gene: TRBJ2-3
d_gene: -
abundance: -
CDR3aa: CASSLSLLTDTQYF
CDR3nt: TGCGCCAGCAGCTTGAGCCTACTCACCGATACGCAGTATTTT

v_gene: TRBV10-3
j_gene: TRBJ2-3
d_gene: -
abundance: -
CDR3aa: CAINRGGFPDTQYF
CDR3nt: TGTGCCATCAACCGGGGTGGATTCCCAGATACGCAGTATTTT

v_gene: TRBV7-2
j_gene: TRBJ2-7
d_gene: TRBD2
abundance: -
CDR3aa: CASSVTSGVTYEQYF
CDR3nt: TGTGCCAGCAGCGTTACTAGCGGGGTTACCTACGAGCAGTACTTC

v_gene: TRBV20-1
j_gene: TRBJ2-4
d_gene: -
abundance: -
CDR3aa: CSASRDSGNIQYF
CDR3nt: TGCAGTGCTAGCCGCGACTCCGGGAACATTCAGTACTTC

v_gene: TRBV5-1
j_gene: TRBJ2-3
d_gene: -
abundance: few
CDR3aa: CASSPPDVTDTQYF
CDR3nt: TGCGCCAGCAGCCCACCGGACGTCACAGATACGCAGTATTTT

v_gene: TRBV7-2
j_gene: TRBJ2-1
d_gene: TRBD2
abundance: -
CDR3aa: CASSPRGWGTSGGSEQFF
CDR3nt: TGTGCCAGCAGCCCCCGAGGGTGGGGGACTAGCGGGGGGAGCGAGCAGTTCTTC

v_gene: TRBV3-1
j_gene: TRBJ2-7
d_gene: -
abundance: few
CDR3aa: CASSQRGGGHYEQYF
CDR3nt: TGTGCCAGCAGCCAGAGGGGCGGGGGACACTACGAGCAGTACTTC

v_gene: TRBV29-1
j_gene: TRBJ2-3
d_gene: TRBD2
abundance: -
CDR3aa: CSVEFSGGGADTQYF
CDR3nt: TGCAGCGTTGAATTTAGCGGGGGAGGCGCAGATACGCAGTATTTT

v_gene: TRBV12-3/TRBV12-4
j_gene: TRBJ2-4
d_gene: TRBD1
abundance: many
CDR3aa: CASSLEDRGTKNIQYF
CDR3nt: TGTGCCAGCAGTTTAGAGGACAGGGGGACCAAAAACATTCAGTACTTC

v_gene: TRBV7-6
j_gene: TRBJ1-2
d_gene: -
abundance: few
CDR3aa: CASSLTPGRNYGYTF
CDR3nt: TGTGCCAGCAGCTTAACTCCAGGGAGGAACTATGGCTACACCTTC

v_gene: TRBV3-1
j_gene: TRBJ2-5
d_gene: TRBD2
abundance: few
CDR3aa: CASSNGLAGEQETQYF
CDR3nt: TGTGCCAGCAGCAATGGACTAGCGGGGGAACAAGAGACCCAGTACTTC

v_gene: TRBV9
j_gene: TRBJ2-7
d_gene: -
abundance: once
CDR3aa: CASSVAPFGGPNYEQYF
CDR3nt: TGTGCCAGCAGCGTAGCCCCCTTCGGGGGGCCGAATTACGAGCAGTACTTC

v_gene: TRBV20-1
j_gene: TRBJ2-1
d_gene: -
abundance: -
CDR3aa: CSAPIDYYSYNEQFF
CDR3nt: TGCAGTGCCCCGATCGACTACTACTCCTACAATGAGCAGTTCTTC

v_gene: TRBV3-1
j_gene: TRBJ2-1
d_gene: -
abundance: many
CDR3aa: CASSRTNNEQFF
CDR3nt: TGTGCCAGCAGCCGAACAAACAATGAGCAGTTCTTC

v_gene: TRBV5-1
j_gene: TRBJ2-3
d_gene: -
abundance: -
CDR3aa: CASSLDRVFTDTQYF
CDR3nt: TGCGCCAGCAGCTTGGACAGGGTCTTCACAGATACGCAGTATTTT

v_gene: TRBV27
j_gene: TRBJ2-7
d_gene: -
abundance: many
CDR3aa: CASSFAAGRGLTYEQYF
CDR3nt: TGTGCCAGCAGTTTTGCCGCAGGTCGGGGCTTAACGTACGAGCAGTACTTC

v_gene: TRBV29-1
j_gene: TRBJ2-7
d_gene: -
abundance: -
CDR3aa: CSVEDLGRREQYF
CDR3nt: TGCAGCGTTGAAGATTTGGGCAGACGCGAGCAGTACTTC

v_gene: TRBV20-1
j_gene: TRBJ2-5
d_gene: TRBD2
abundance: -
CDR3aa: CSARTLAGGRLGETQYF
CDR3nt: TGCAGTGCCAGAACGCTAGCGGGGGGGCGATTAGGAGAGACCCAGTACTTC

v_gene: TRBV12-3/TRBV12-4
j_gene: TRBJ2-7
d_gene: -
abundance: many
CDR3aa: CASTIGPDANYEQYF
CDR3nt: TGTGCCAGCACCATTGGGCCAGATGCAAACTACGAGCAGTACTTC

v_gene: TRBV4-2
j_gene: TRBJ1-2
d_gene: -
abundance: few
CDR3aa: CASSQRPRLYYGYTF
CDR3nt: TGTGCCAGCAGCCAACGACCCCGATTATACTATGGCTACACCTTC

v_gene: TRBV7-2
j_gene: TRBJ2-5
d_gene: TRBD2
abundance: -
CDR3aa: CASSLVAGGKETQYF
CDR3nt: TGTGCCAGCAGCTTAGTAGCGGGGGGTAAAGAGACCCAGTACTTC

v_gene: TRBV28
j_gene: TRBJ2-7
d_gene: -
abundance: few
CDR3aa: CASSFMDGSYEQYF
CDR3nt: TGTGCCAGCAGTTTTATGGATGGCTCCTACGAGCAGTACTTC

v_gene: TRBV20-1
j_gene: TRBJ2-3
d_gene: TRBD2
abundance: few
CDR3aa: CSAMGSGGAGTQYF
CDR3nt: TGCAGTGCTATGGGGAGCGGGGGGGCAGGTACGCAGTATTTT

v_gene: TRBV6-2/TRBV6-3
j_gene: TRBJ2-1
d_gene: TRBD2
abundance: few
CDR3aa: CAGAGALYNEQFF
CDR3nt: TGTGCCGGAGCGGGGGCACTCTACAATGAGCAGTTCTTC

v_gene: TRBV6-5
j_gene: TRBJ2-7
d_gene: -
abundance: few
CDR3aa: CASWAGDYEQYF
CDR3nt: TGTGCCAGCTGGGCAGGGGATTACGAGCAGTACTTC

v_gene: TRBV29-1
j_gene: TRBJ2-7
d_gene: TRBD1
abundance: -
CDR3aa: CSVGEGQSYEQYF
CDR3nt: TGCAGCGTTGGAGAGGGACAGTCCTACGAGCAGTACTTC

v_gene: TRBV30
j_gene: TRBJ2-7
d_gene: TRBD1
abundance: -
CDR3aa: CAWSTGQGFYEQYF
CDR3nt: TGTGCCTGGAGTACGGGACAGGGTTTCTACGAGCAGTACTTC

v_gene: TRBV6-1
j_gene: TRBJ1-1
d_gene: TRBD1
abundance: -
CDR3aa: CASSGGPGQGSWGTEAFF
CDR3nt: TGTGCCAGCAGTGGTGGCCCGGGACAGGGTAGTTGGGGCACTGAAGCTTTCTTT

v_gene: TRBV10-2
j_gene: TRBJ1-6
d_gene: -
abundance: once
CDR3aa: CASKYRDSPLHF
CDR3nt: TGCGCCAGCAAGTACAGGGACTCACCCCTCCACTTT

v_gene: TRBV6-5
j_gene: TRBJ2-1
d_gene: -
abundance: -
CDR3aa: CASSYQTGTLSYNEQFF
CDR3nt: TGTGCCAGCAGTTACCAAACAGGCACCCTCTCCTACAATGAGCAGTTCTTC

v_gene: TRBV12-3/TRBV12-4
j_gene: TRBJ1-1
d_gene: -
abundance: -
CDR3aa: CASSFPSYLPFF
CDR3nt: TGTGCCAGCAGTTTCCCCTCCTACCTGCCTTTCTTT

v_gene: TRBV29-1
j_gene: TRBJ2-5
d_gene: TRBD2
abundance: -
CDR3aa: CSVVGAGGGETQYF
CDR3nt: TGCAGCGTAGTCGGAGCGGGAGGTGGAGAGACCCAGTACTTC

v_gene: TRBV12-3/TRBV12-4
j_gene: TRBJ2-3
d_gene: -
abundance: -
CDR3aa: CASSVCTDVQYF
CDR3nt: TGTGCCAGCAGTGTGTGCACAGATGTGCAGTATTTT

v_gene: TRBV27
j_gene: TRBJ2-5
d_gene: -
abundance: -
CDR3aa: CASSLSRWETQYF
CDR3nt: TGTGCCAGCAGTTTATCGAGGTGGGAGACCCAGTACTTC

v_gene: TRBV20-1
j_gene: TRBJ2-1
d_gene: -
abundance: few
CDR3aa: CSASTDAGSEQFF
CDR3nt: TGCAGTGCCTCCACGGACGCAGGGAGTGAGCAGTTCTTC

v_gene: TRBV12-3/TRBV12-4
j_gene: TRBJ2-5
d_gene: TRBD2
abundance: few
CDR3aa: CASGTSGGETQYF
CDR3nt: TGTGCCAGTGGGACTAGCGGGGGGGAGACCCAGTACTTC

v_gene: TRBV29-1
j_gene: TRBJ1-1
d_gene: -
abundance: few
CDR3aa: CSVGSGPEAFF
CDR3nt: TGCAGCGTTGGGAGTGGGCCTGAAGCTTTCTTT

v_gene: TRBV15
j_gene: TRBJ1-1
d_gene: -
abundance: -
CDR3aa: CATSPGQNTEAFF
CDR3nt: TGTGCCACCAGCCCGGGGCAGAACACTGAAGCTTTCTTT

v_gene: TRBV4-2
j_gene: TRBJ1-2
d_gene: TRBD1
abundance: -
CDR3aa: CASSRAGTGGRGYTF
CDR3nt: TGTGCCAGCAGCAGAGCCGGGACAGGGGGTCGCGGCTACACCTTC

v_gene: TRBV29-1
j_gene: TRBJ2-3
d_gene: -
abundance: -
CDR3aa: CSVEAWGGTDTQYF
CDR3nt: TGCAGCGTTGAAGCTTGGGGGGGCACAGATACGCAGTATTTT

v_gene: TRBV20-1
j_gene: TRBJ1-2
d_gene: -
abundance: few
CDR3aa: CSAIFLREGINYGYTF
CDR3nt: TGCAGTGCTATCTTTCTCCGGGAAGGCATTAACTATGGCTACACCTTC

v_gene: TRBV29-1
j_gene: TRBJ1-2
d_gene: -
abundance: many
CDR3aa: CSDDRLYGYTF
CDR3nt: TGCAGCGACGACAGGCTCTATGGCTACACCTTC

v_gene: TRBV15
j_gene: TRBJ2-5
d_gene: -
abundance: -
CDR3aa: CATSRDVGSETQYF
CDR3nt: TGTGCCACCAGCAGAGATGTGGGTTCGGAGACCCAGTACTTC